The 6 T cell receptor beta chains below were found in one sample sequenced in a study of vaccination effects on CD4 cells after COVID-19. These TCRs' antigens remain unknown. Prior to sequencing, the ViraFEST assay stimulated PBMC with viral peptide pools, which expanded the antigen-specific CD4+ T cells. The culture ran for around ten days before CD4+ T cells were isolated. Nucleocapsid antibody tests were negative, and the vaccine recipients had no prior SARS-CoV-2 infection. The method was immunoSEQ multiplex PCR; TCRdb's version includes in-frame clones alone and lacks a portion of them. The sample holds roughly 50,000 clones, 60% to 80% seen once. Sequencing was performed on CD4+ T cells from PBMCs cultured with HCoV-OC43 spike peptides, taken before COVID-19 vaccination. Subset defined: HCoV-OC43 spike overlapping peptide pool stimulation. These receptors were obtained from a human donor who received a COVID-19 vaccine.

This chain connects TRBV5-8 to TRBJ2-3; 8 nucleotides agree with TRBD1. CDR1 is SGHTS, CDR2 YDEGEE, per germline. The CDR3 is 15 amino acids. Trimming at V came to 1 base and at J to 6 bases, leaving 7 bases not matched to a gene. The DNA of the CDR3 is TGTGCCAGCAGCTTGTCAGGGGGCGGAGGGGATACGCAGTATTTT. Translating gives CASSLSGGGGDTQYF.

This sequence joins TRBV6-5 and TRBJ1-1; D is uncertain. V lost 5 bases, J lost 1 base, and 11 bases lay in between. The germline CDR1 and CDR2 sequences are MNHEY and SVGAGI. The CDR3 sequence is 14 residues long. The CDR3 protein is CASSRWAGNTEAFF. The CDR3 nucleotides are TGTGCCAGCAGTAGGTGGGCGGGGAACACTGAAGCTTTCTTT.

The chain couples TRBV9 to TRBJ1-6, with a possible D match to TRBD1 (5 bases). From germline, CDR1 is SGDLS and CDR2 YYNGEE. The CDR3 contains 14 residues. The V end lost 2 bases, the J end lost 8 bases, and 11 bases lay between the germline ends. CDR3 sequence: CASSVGGTDSPLHF. The CDR3 DNA follows: TGTGCCAGCAGCGTGGGGGGGACGGATTCACCCCTCCACTTT. The full variable domain, in which reference TRBV9 and TRBJ1-6 provide the parts outside the CDR3, is DSGVTQTPKHLITATGQRVTLRCSPRSGDLSVYWYQQSLDQGLQFLIQYYNGEERAKGNILERFSAQQFPDLHSELNLSSLELGDSALYFCASSVGGTDSPLHFGNGTRLTVT.

In this sample, this clone turned up once. V and J are TRBV5-6 and TRBJ2-6, with a weak D call TRBD2 (5 bases). Trimming took off 5 bases at V and 4 bases at J, with 13 bases between the two ends. This CDR3 region has 15 residues. CDR1 is SGHDT and CDR2 is YYEEEE in the germline V gene. CDR3 nucleotide sequence: TGTGCCAGCAGAGGAGGTGTGGCAGGGGCCAACGTCCTGACTTTC. Amino acids: CASRGGVAGANVLTF.

This rearrangement joins TRBV24-1 to TRBJ2-3; D uncertain. Germline-derived CDR1 and CDR2 are KGHDR and SFDVKD. V lost 2 bases, J lost 6 bases, and 8 bases lay in between. The length of the CDR3 is 13 residues. CDR3 nucleotide sequence: TGTGCCACCAGTGATTCAAACGCGGATACGCAGTATTTT. Translation: CATSDSNADTQYF.

J is TRBJ1-5 and V is TRBV25-1; weak D call: TRBD1 (5 bases). Germline values: CDR1 MGHDK, CDR2 SYGVNS. This CDR3 contains 13 residues. V shed 8 bases and J shed 0 bases, with 8 bases lying between them. CDR3 protein: CASQGYSNQPQHF. Here the CDR3 DNA reads TGTGCCAGCCAGGGATATAGCAATCAGCCCCAGCATTTT.